The rows below give T cell receptor beta chains drawn from one sample of a study of blood T cell repertoires in COVID-19. This table comes from immunoSEQ multiplex PCR, and its TCRdb copy is limited to in-frame clones, with some not included. Of 250,000 to 300,000 clones in the sample, around 90% were seen once. The specimen was PBMCs or T cells enriched from blood (not recorded which). These receptors were taken from a woman aged 40 to 50 who had recovered from COVID-19. CDR3s include the opening cysteine and the closing phenylalanine or tryptophan. A D gene is named only where the DNA matches it firmly. A clone size is listed for some rows: how often the clone was seen (once, few, many), or a class if it is expanded.

abundance: .; j_gene: TRBJ1-1; v_gene: TRBV7-3; d_gene: .; CDR3aa: CASSSDRNTEAFF; CDR3nt: TGTGCCAGCAGCTCCGATAGGAACACTGAAGCTTTCTTT
abundance: .; j_gene: TRBJ2-1; v_gene: TRBV4-1; d_gene: .; CDR3aa: CASSQVGAGRFF; CDR3nt: TGCGCCAGCAGCCAAGTTGGGGCGGGACGGTTCTTC
abundance: .; j_gene: TRBJ1-2; v_gene: TRBV14; d_gene: TRBD1; CDR3aa: CASSQIGQGNYGYTF; CDR3nt: TGTGCCAGCAGCCAAATTGGACAGGGGAACTATGGCTACACCTTC
abundance: .; j_gene: TRBJ2-6; v_gene: TRBV4-1; d_gene: .; CDR3aa: CASSQGLAGANVLTF; CDR3nt: TGCGCCAGCAGCCAAGGTCTAGCTGGGGCCAACGTCCTGACTTTC
abundance: .; j_gene: TRBJ2-7; v_gene: TRBV20-1; d_gene: .; CDR3aa: CSASGGGGAYEQYF; CDR3nt: TGCAGTGCTAGTGGGGGCGGGGGAGCTTACGAGCAGTACTTC
abundance: .; j_gene: TRBJ2-5; v_gene: TRBV20-1; d_gene: TRBD2; CDR3aa: CSASLAGGLQETQYF; CDR3nt: TGCAGTGCTAGTCTCGCGGGGGGCCTACAAGAGACCCAGTACTTC
abundance: once; j_gene: TRBJ2-5; v_gene: TRBV5-1; d_gene: .; CDR3aa: CASSRGQYQETQYF; CDR3nt: TGCGCCAGCAGCCGCGGCCAGTACCAAGAGACCCAGTACTTC
abundance: .; j_gene: TRBJ2-7; v_gene: TRBV5-1; d_gene: .; CDR3aa: CASSWGTDSYEQYF; CDR3nt: TGCGCCAGCAGCTGGGGGACTGACTCCTACGAGCAGTACTTC
abundance: .; j_gene: TRBJ1-4; v_gene: TRBV18; d_gene: TRBD1; CDR3aa: CASSQGTEHQKLFF; CDR3nt: TGTGCCAGCTCCCAGGGGACAGAACATCAAAAACTGTTTTTT
abundance: .; j_gene: TRBJ2-7; v_gene: TRBV27; d_gene: TRBD1; CDR3aa: CASSPGTGIYF; CDR3nt: TGTGCCAGCAGCCCCGGGACAGGGATCTACTTC
abundance: .; j_gene: TRBJ1-1; v_gene: TRBV6-5; d_gene: TRBD1; CDR3aa: CASSYTGQGAIAFF; CDR3nt: TGTGCCAGCAGTTACACGGGACAGGGGGCTATTGCTTTCTTT
abundance: once; j_gene: TRBJ1-1; v_gene: TRBV6-5; d_gene: TRBD1; CDR3aa: CASSKQGAGEAFF; CDR3nt: TGTGCCAGCAGCAAACAGGGGGCCGGGGAAGCTTTCTTT
abundance: .; j_gene: TRBJ1-1; v_gene: TRBV18; d_gene: .; CDR3aa: CASSPRQGLMNTEAFF; CDR3nt: TGTGCCAGCTCCCCCCGGCAGGGGTTGATGAACACTGAAGCTTTCTTT
abundance: .; j_gene: TRBJ2-7; v_gene: TRBV18; d_gene: .; CDR3aa: CASSQGQLEQYF; CDR3nt: TGTGCCAGCTCCCAGGGCCAGTTGGAGCAGTACTTC
abundance: .; j_gene: TRBJ2-2; v_gene: TRBV4-1; d_gene: .; CDR3aa: CASSQVKGDGTGELFF; CDR3nt: TGCGCCAGCAGCCAAGTAAAGGGGGACGGCACCGGGGAGCTGTTTTTT
abundance: .; j_gene: TRBJ2-1; v_gene: TRBV11-2; d_gene: .; CDR3aa: CASSQGVLNNEQFF; CDR3nt: TGTGCCAGCAGCCAAGGAGTCCTGAACAATGAGCAGTTCTTC
abundance: .; j_gene: TRBJ2-3; v_gene: TRBV14; d_gene: TRBD2; CDR3aa: CASSQDTGLAGERDTQYF; CDR3nt: TGTGCCAGCAGCCAAGATACCGGGCTAGCGGGAGAAAGAGATACGCAGTATTTT
abundance: .; j_gene: TRBJ1-1; v_gene: TRBV11-1; d_gene: .; CDR3aa: CASSSTLRGGTEAFF; CDR3nt: TGTGCCAGCAGCTCAACCCTCCGGGGGGGCACTGAAGCTTTCTTT
abundance: .; j_gene: TRBJ2-7; v_gene: TRBV2; d_gene: .; CDR3aa: CASSDFVTYEQYF; CDR3nt: TGTGCCAGCAGTGATTTTGTTACCTACGAGCAGTACTTC
abundance: .; j_gene: TRBJ2-1; v_gene: TRBV25-1; d_gene: .; CDR3aa: CASSEFRGPGGEQFF; CDR3nt: TGTGCCAGCAGTGAATTTAGGGGGCCCGGGGGTGAGCAGTTCTTC
abundance: .; j_gene: TRBJ2-7; v_gene: TRBV19; d_gene: .; CDR3aa: CASASTGTRSYEQYF; CDR3nt: TGTGCCAGTGCTTCAACCGGGACTCGCTCCTACGAGCAGTACTTC
abundance: .; j_gene: TRBJ1-2; v_gene: TRBV6-5; d_gene: .; CDR3aa: CASSYSYNRGDYGYTF; CDR3nt: TGTGCCAGCAGTTACTCGTATAATCGGGGTGACTATGGCTACACCTTC
abundance: once; j_gene: TRBJ2-3; v_gene: TRBV11-2; d_gene: TRBD2; CDR3aa: CASSETSGSTDTQYF; CDR3nt: TGTGCCAGCAGCGAAACTAGCGGGAGCACAGATACGCAGTATTTT
abundance: .; j_gene: TRBJ2-3; v_gene: TRBV5-1; d_gene: .; CDR3aa: CASTLMLRVDTQYF; CDR3nt: TGCGCCAGCACCCTCATGCTTCGGGTTGATACGCAGTATTTT
abundance: .; j_gene: TRBJ2-2; v_gene: TRBV5-1; d_gene: .; CDR3aa: CASSLAAADGTGELFF; CDR3nt: TGCGCCAGCAGCTTGGCGGCGGCCGATGGGACCGGGGAGCTGTTTTTT
abundance: .; j_gene: TRBJ1-2; v_gene: TRBV3-1/TRBV3-2; d_gene: .; CDR3aa: CASSPGTFGGYTF; CDR3nt: TGTGCCAGCAGCCCCGGGACATTCGGGGGCTACACCTTC
abundance: .; j_gene: TRBJ1-3; v_gene: TRBV6-5; d_gene: .; CDR3aa: CASSYSNAGSGNTIYF; CDR3nt: TGTGCCAGCAGTTACTCGAATGCAGGGTCTGGAAACACCATATATTTT
abundance: .; j_gene: TRBJ2-2; v_gene: TRBV27; d_gene: .; CDR3aa: CASSLYPATNTGELFF; CDR3nt: TGTGCCAGCAGTTTATATCCAGCGACGAACACCGGGGAGCTGTTTTTT
abundance: few; j_gene: TRBJ1-1; v_gene: TRBV18; d_gene: .; CDR3aa: CASSPYPRRPNTEAFF; CDR3nt: TGTGCCAGCTCACCCTATCCGAGGAGACCGAACACTGAAGCTTTCTTT
abundance: .; j_gene: TRBJ1-1; v_gene: TRBV11-2; d_gene: TRBD1; CDR3aa: CASGTGVNTEAFF; CDR3nt: TGTGCCAGCGGGACAGGGGTGAACACTGAAGCTTTCTTT
abundance: .; j_gene: TRBJ2-3; v_gene: TRBV7-2; d_gene: .; CDR3aa: CASSFRPKGGGYTDTQYF; CDR3nt: TGTGCCAGCAGCTTCAGGCCCAAAGGGGGAGGGTACACAGATACGCAGTATTTT
abundance: few; j_gene: TRBJ1-2; v_gene: TRBV2; d_gene: .; CDR3aa: CASSEYRASYGYTF; CDR3nt: TGTGCCAGCAGTGAGTACAGGGCTAGTTATGGCTACACCTTC
abundance: few; j_gene: TRBJ2-2; v_gene: TRBV7-9; d_gene: TRBD2; CDR3aa: CASRLAGGRTGELFF; CDR3nt: TGTGCCAGCAGATTAGCGGGAGGGCGAACCGGGGAGCTGTTTTTT
abundance: .; j_gene: TRBJ1-5; v_gene: TRBV10-2; d_gene: .; CDR3aa: CASSDSGRGAIQPQHF; CDR3nt: TGCGCCAGCAGTGATTCGGGTCGGGGGGCGATCCAGCCCCAGCATTTT
abundance: .; j_gene: TRBJ1-4; v_gene: TRBV30; d_gene: .; CDR3aa: CACRRTANNEKLFF; CDR3nt: TGTGCCTGCCGTCGGACAGCGAATAATGAAAAACTGTTTTTT
abundance: .; j_gene: TRBJ1-6; v_gene: TRBV5-1; d_gene: TRBD1; CDR3aa: CASSWGQGNNSPLHF; CDR3nt: TGCGCCAGCAGCTGGGGACAGGGTAATAATTCACCCCTCCACTTT
abundance: .; j_gene: TRBJ1-2; v_gene: TRBV30; d_gene: .; CDR3aa: CAWSAGVGLDYTF; CDR3nt: TGTGCCTGGAGTGCCGGGGTTGGTTTAGACTACACCTTC
abundance: .; j_gene: TRBJ1-1; v_gene: TRBV6-5; d_gene: .; CDR3aa: CASSRGGGRTEAFF; CDR3nt: TGTGCCAGCAGCCGGGGCGGGGGGCGCACTGAAGCTTTCTTT
abundance: once; j_gene: TRBJ1-5; v_gene: TRBV23-1; d_gene: TRBD1; CDR3aa: CASSQSIQDRDNQPQHF; CDR3nt: TGCGCCAGCAGTCAATCAATCCAGGACAGGGATAATCAGCCCCAGCATTTT
abundance: .; j_gene: TRBJ2-1; v_gene: TRBV7-8; d_gene: TRBD2; CDR3aa: CASSLEAGVTYNEQFF; CDR3nt: TGTGCCAGCAGCTTAGAAGCGGGGGTAACCTACAATGAGCAGTTCTTC
abundance: .; j_gene: TRBJ2-3; v_gene: TRBV4-2; d_gene: TRBD2; CDR3aa: CASSQDGGYTQYF; CDR3nt: TGTGCCAGCAGCCAAGACGGGGGGTATACGCAGTATTTT